The T cell receptor beta chain under discussion was sequenced for a study of blood T cells in healthy people across ages. Study-wide results and caveats: The study found more naive CD4+ cells and higher diversity in long-lived than aged donors. Unsorted PBMCs blocked a conclusive comparison of naive and antigen-experienced cells.

As concerns this clonotype: Antigen unknown.

With 8 bases clipped from V and 4 bases from J, the junction kept 13 bases outside the gene matches. Germline CDR1 MDHEN, CDR2 SYDVKM. CDR3 length equals 15 residues. Together with a sample-barcoded 5' primer, a J-beta primer mix was included in a second PCR lasting about 6 to 11 cycles. TCRdb analysed the 5' RACE reads with MiXCR anew, one entry per CDR3 protein. The table lists 780,000 or so distinct CDR3 sequences, 25% of them singletons, with approximately 3.7% in the top ten. The data were also submitted as part of a second study, on T cells of mothers and their children. That study adds: The people who donated were three healthy Caucasian mothers and their six children.

The TCR originated in a boy younger than 18 in good health. The material sequenced was blood. The chain recombines TRBV28 with TRBJ2-5, with 7 bases aligning to TRBD2. Here the CDR3 reads CASSPRGDPTETQYF. The CDR3, as DNA: TGTGCCAGCTCTCCTCGGGGGGATCCCACAGAGACCCAGTACTTC.